The clone carrying this TCR beta chain came up a few times. A TCRbeta library incorporating unique molecular identifiers was prepared. TCRdb analysed the PCR reads with MiXCR anew, one entry per CDR3 protein. The repertoire holds a few hundred thousand distinct CDR3 sequences, with about a tenth as singletons. The data originate from a study of T-cell reconstitution after alpha-beta-depleted transplantation in children. The CDR3 has 13 amino acids. Unmatched junction bases numbered 5, after V lost 5 bases and J lost 5 bases. The sequences come from PBMCs from the stem cell graft donor, collected from the stem cell graft. The chain joins TRBV12-3 or TRBV12-4 to TRBJ2-7; 8 bases line up with TRBD1. The TCR sequence derives from a human donor who donated a stem cell graft to a child with acute lymphoblastic leukemia. The CDR3 region has the DNA TGTGCCAGCAGTCGAGACAGGGGAGACGAGCAGTACTTC. Translating it yields CASSRDRGDEQYF.